This TCR beta chain was found in a study of tumor-infiltrating lymphocytes in primary liver carcinoma. Study as a whole: Both sexes were represented among patients, who were 30 to 69 years old.

From germline, CDR1 is SGHAT and CDR2 FQNNGV. The CDR3 length is 14 residues. Constant-region priming of 500 ng total RNA yielded TCR beta cDNA. Nested multiplex PCR, run for three rounds with slightly modified ARM-PCR, yielded TCR beta libraries. Running around 9 cycles apiece, the first two PCR rounds relied on TRBV1-TRBV30 forward primers together with a C-beta reverse primer. TCRdb redid the calling of the multiplex PCR reads with MiXCR, one entry per CDR3 protein. The sample has about 120,000 distinct CDR3 sequences, approximately 68% seen once. Turning to this clonotype: The antigen is unknown. One end of the junction is discordant with germline, which a read error may explain.

RNA and DNA were co-extracted from approximately 20-30 mg of unsorted bulk tissue. Points from the study as a whole: Tumor region pairs outstripped tumor-adjacent and tumor-blood pairs in overlap.

The sequence came from a woman in her sixties or seventies with primary liver carcinoma and hepatitis B virus infection. Specimen: tumor-adjacent normal liver tissue. This rearrangement joins TRBV11-2 to TRBJ2-4, with 9 bases matching TRBD1. Written as DNA, the CDR3 is TGTCCCAGCAACTCCGGGACAGGGTTAAACATTCAGTACTTC. Amino acid sequence: CPSNSGTGLNIQYF.